These 3 T cell receptor beta chains were all obtained from the same sample, sequenced in a study of T cell responses to AZD1222 COVID-19 vaccine. Libraries were prepared by immunoSEQ multiplex PCR; TCRdb keeps only in-frame clonotypes and omits some of them. The table shows about 78,000 clones, with 90% occurring only once. The sequences come from peripheral blood, collected 28 days after the second AZD1222 dose. The receptors shown here come from an adult who received the AZD1222 COVID-19 vaccine.

As to this clone: Different DNA sequences within this sample yield the same CDR3. The genes are TRBV30 and TRBJ2-1; maybe TRBD2 (7 bases). The V gene's germline CDR1 is GTSNPN and CDR2 SVGIG (reference sequence). The CDR3 sequence is 13 residues long. The germline V and J ends were trimmed by 0 bases and 7 bases, with 10 bases remaining between them. In DNA, the CDR3 is TGTGCCTGGAGTGTACGGGGGGCGAATGAGCAGTTCTTC. Encoded protein: CAWSVRGANEQFF.

V usage is TRBV11-3 and J usage is TRBJ2-7; D perhaps matches TRBD1 (6 bases). Germline V lookup: CDR1 SGHNT, CDR2 YENEEA. V lost 0 bases to trimming and J lost 2 bases, with 20 bases between them. This CDR3 is 18 amino acids long. For the CDR3, the DNA is TGTGCCAGCAGCTTAGATCGATTCAGACAGGCTCCCACCTACGAGCAGTACTTC. Residues: CASSLDRFRQAPTYEQYF.

This rearrangement joins TRBV6-5 to TRBJ1-2; 9 bases map to TRBD1. Unmatched junction bases numbered 12, after V lost 6 bases and J lost 4 bases. Germline V CDR1 and CDR2: MNHEY, SVGAGI. The CDR3 has 16 amino acids. The CDR3 region is CASRYTSGQGSYGYTF. The CDR3 DNA reads as TGTGCCAGCAGATACACTAGCGGACAGGGGTCCTATGGCTACACCTTC.